This T cell receptor (beta chain) was identified during a study of cytomegalovirus exposure and HLA in healthy donors. General study points: In a later analysis, TCR beta V- and J-gene trimming was associated with a missense DCLRE1C variant. High specificity and sensitivity for cytomegalovirus status were reported for the classifier.

The CDR3 totals 14 residues. Germline lookup yields CDR1 MNHNS and CDR2 SASEGT. The germline V and J ends were trimmed by 3 bases and 8 bases, with 14 bases remaining between them. This clone turned up a few times. What it recognizes is unknown. Participants comprised healthy donors of bone marrow. The PCR was carried out with 60 Vbeta primers and 13 Jbeta primers. Data came from immunoSEQ multiplex PCR; TCRdb stores just in-frame clones and leaves some out. Of approximately 95,000 clones in the sample, about four fifths are singletons; the top ten hold over 3.5%. The gene calls are TRBV6-1 and TRBJ2-1; possibly TRBD2 for D (6 bases). The sequencing input was PBMCs. The sequence was collected from a woman aged 40 to 55 in good health and CMV-seropositive. As DNA, the CDR3 is TGTGCCAGCAGTGACCTGAGCGGGTTCGATGAGCAGTTCTTC. This translates into CASSDLSGFDEQFF.